This is a list of T cell receptor beta chains from one sample in a study of shared clonotypes between healthy human individuals. Produced via immunoSEQ multiplex PCR; TCRdb's table is partial and in-frame only. In the table there are millions of clones, more than 80% of which are singletons. The sequenced sample consisted of naive CD4+ T cells sorted from blood. The receptors shown here come from a man aged 18 to 30 in good health. Each CDR3 is given with its conserved first and last residue. The order of the fields is V gene, J gene, D gene, clone size, CDR3 protein, CDR3 DNA. D genes are given only for firm matches. Clone size is shown for a subset of rows, as once, few, many or a class of expanded clone.

TRBV11-2	TRBJ1-3	NA	NA	CASSLDTINTIYF	TGTGCCAGCAGCTTAGACACCATAAACACCATATATTTT
TRBV5-4	TRBJ1-2	NA	once	CASSLESGRRYGYTF	TGTGCCAGCAGCTTGGAGAGCGGTAGACGCTATGGCTACACCTTC
TRBV7-9	TRBJ2-4	NA	NA	CASSLVGQGGQYF	TGTGCCAGCAGCTTAGTGGGCCAGGGGGGACAGTACTTC
TRBV29-1	TRBJ1-1	NA	NA	CSAEFREFGAEAFF	TGCAGCGCTGAGTTCCGGGAGTTCGGTGCTGAAGCTTTCTTT
TRBV19	TRBJ2-7	TRBD1	NA	CASSRGPTGEREQYF	TGTGCCAGTAGTCGAGGACCGACAGGGGAGCGCGAGCAGTACTTC
TRBV14	TRBJ2-5	NA	NA	CASSQDFGGRGVLETQYF	TGTGCCAGCAGCCAAGATTTCGGCGGGCGGGGTGTGTTAGAGACCCAGTACTTC
TRBV5-1	TRBJ2-5	TRBD2	NA	CASSIDPPGGTETQYF	TGCGCCAGCAGCATAGATCCGCCGGGAGGGACGGAGACCCAGTACTTC
TRBV5-1	TRBJ2-5	TRBD2	once	CASSPGGSGSQENQYF	TGCGCCAGCAGCCCCGGGGGGAGCGGGAGCCAAGAGAACCAGTACTTC
TRBV10-3	TRBJ1-1	NA	NA	CAISETGIEAFF	TGTGCCATCAGCGAGACAGGTATTGAAGCTTTCTTT
TRBV4-1	TRBJ1-5	NA	few	CASSQDYGIGAQPQHF	TGCGCCAGCAGCCAAGATTATGGGATTGGGGCACAGCCCCAGCATTTT
TRBV7-6	TRBJ1-2	NA	NA	CASSQGRYYGYTF	TGTGCCAGCAGCCAGGGACGGTACTATGGCTACACCTTC
TRBV2	TRBJ2-7	NA	NA	CASSARDSYEQYF	TGTGCCAGCAGTGCACGGGATTCCTACGAGCAGTACTTC
TRBV5-4	TRBJ2-7	TRBD1	NA	CASSSTSDRVEQYF	TGTGCCAGCAGCTCCACCTCGGACAGGGTCGAGCAGTACTTC
TRBV7-2	TRBJ2-1	NA	NA	CASSNGYNEQFF	TGTGCCAGCTCAAATGGGTACAATGAGCAGTTCTTC
TRBV7-2	TRBJ2-2	NA	NA	CASRGGTTGELFF	TGTGCCAGCAGGGGGGGAACAACCGGGGAGCTGTTTTTT
TRBV10-1	TRBJ1-1	NA	NA	CASSRDLNTEAFF	TGCGCCAGCAGTCGGGACCTGAACACTGAAGCTTTCTTT
TRBV5-6	TRBJ2-3	TRBD2	NA	CASSLLAGELDTQYF	TGTGCCAGCAGCTTACTAGCGGGGGAACTAGATACGCAGTATTTT
TRBV6-5	TRBJ1-1	NA	NA	CASSYGAWGNTEAFF	TGTGCCAGCAGTTACGGGGCCTGGGGCAACACTGAAGCTTTCTTT
TRBV6-1	TRBJ1-1	NA	NA	CASSGGPNTEAFF	TGTGCCAGCAGTGGGGGACCGAACACTGAAGCTTTCTTT
TRBV6-6	TRBJ1-5	NA	NA	CASIGQGHNQPQHF	TGTGCCAGCATTGGGCAGGGGCACAATCAGCCCCAGCATTTT
TRBV30	TRBJ1-6	NA	NA	CAWIKVGSYNSPLHF	TGTGCCTGGATCAAGGTCGGCTCCTATAATTCACCCCTCCACTTT
TRBV5-5	TRBJ2-2	TRBD1	NA	CASSLVQGATGELFF	TGTGCCAGCAGCTTGGTACAGGGGGCAACCGGGGAGCTGTTTTTT
TRBV5-1	TRBJ2-3	TRBD2	NA	CASSSWTSGTDTQYF	TGCGCCAGCAGCTCCTGGACTAGCGGCACAGATACGCAGTATTTT
TRBV18	TRBJ1-3	NA	NA	CASSPWGSGNTIYF	TGTGCCAGCTCACCATGGGGTTCTGGAAACACCATATATTTT
TRBV10-3	TRBJ1-5	TRBD1	NA	CAISGGTGGGNSNQPQHF	TGTGCCATCAGTGGAGGGACAGGGGGCGGTAATAGCAATCAGCCCCAGCATTTT
TRBV28	TRBJ2-4	NA	NA	CASTTQRAGKNIQYF	TGTGCCAGCACCACCCAGCGGGCGGGCAAAAACATTCAGTACTTC
TRBV19	TRBJ2-2	NA	NA	CASRFTRQGKNTGELFF	TGTGCCTCGAGGTTCACTCGTCAGGGGAAGAACACCGGGGAGCTGTTTTTT
TRBV28	TRBJ1-1	NA	NA	CASSLIPGFLNTEAFF	TGTGCCAGCAGTTTAATCCCCGGATTCCTGAACACTGAAGCTTTCTTT
TRBV2	TRBJ2-3	TRBD1	NA	CASRARTGGDPSGEGKGTDTQYF	TGTGCCAGCAGGGCCCGGACAGGGGGCGACCCTAGCGGGGAGGGTAAGGGGACAGATACGCAGTATTTT
TRBV6-9	TRBJ2-1	TRBD2	NA	CASNVTSGGIYNEQFF	TGTGCCAGCAATGTGACTAGCGGGGGGATCTACAATGAGCAGTTCTTC
TRBV7-8	TRBJ2-7	NA	once	CASSRGLSEQYF	TGTGCCAGCAGCCGTGGTCTGAGCGAGCAGTACTTC
TRBV9	TRBJ1-1	TRBD1	NA	CASSVEDRVATEAFF	TGTGCCAGCAGCGTAGAGGACAGGGTCGCCACTGAAGCTTTCTTT
TRBV10-3	TRBJ1-4	NA	few	CAIRPGPQEKLFF	TGTGCCATCAGGCCGGGACCCCAGGAAAAACTGTTTTTT
TRBV6-5	TRBJ1-4	TRBD1	NA	CASSYSTGEWEKLFF	TGTGCCAGCAGTTACTCCACAGGGGAGTGGGAAAAACTGTTTTTT
TRBV2	TRBJ2-3	NA	NA	CASSGGLADTQYF	TGTGCCAGCAGTGGAGGGTTAGCAGATACGCAGTATTTT
TRBV6-1	TRBJ2-7	NA	NA	CASSEGGSSYEQYF	TGTGCCAGCAGTGAAGGGGGGAGCTCCTACGAGCAGTACTTC
TRBV5-1	TRBJ1-4	NA	NA	CASSLQGGEKLFF	TGCGCCAGCAGTTTACAAGGGGGTGAAAAACTGTTTTTT
TRBV4-2	TRBJ2-2	TRBD2	NA	CASSQDLGAVAGGELFF	TGTGCCAGCAGCCAAGATCTTGGGGCGGTAGCGGGGGGGGAGCTGTTTTTT
TRBV27	TRBJ2-5	NA	NA	CASSLSGGAMETQYF	TGTGCCAGCAGTTTATCGGGGGGCGCGATGGAGACCCAGTACTTC
TRBV7-9	TRBJ1-3	NA	NA	CASSTPQDSRDSGNTIYF	TGTGCCAGCAGCACGCCGCAGGACAGCCGAGACTCTGGAAACACCATATATTTT
TRBV18	TRBJ2-5	NA	NA	CASSPGPQETQYF	TGTGCCAGCTCACCGGGACCCCAAGAGACCCAGTACTTC
TRBV11-2	TRBJ1-6	NA	NA	CASRPGYNSPLHF	TGTGCCAGCAGACCTGGCTATAATTCACCCCTCCACTTT